This TCR beta chain was found in a study of blood T cells in healthy people across ages (dated by TCRdb to the mid-2010s). With regard to the full study: Template switching captured roughly one uniquely barcoded TCR beta cDNA molecule per two T cells in model experiments. The study measured age-related changes in TCR beta repertoire diversity using deep sequencing normalized with unique cDNA molecular identifiers. The donors were divided into four age groups: young (average around 15 years), middle-aged (around 41), aged (under 70) and long-lived (82). Donors of different ages were randomly distributed across sequencing lanes to avoid experimental bias. Using the same blood draw, the study looked at two additional independent replicas of 1 million unique cDNA reads for two donors, one aged 18 to 30 and the other aged 80 or older.

This clonotype has more than one count but fewer than ten. Its antigen is not yet known. Qualities for individual bases were not recorded, and no much larger clone is one base off. Library preparation was by 5' RACE. Sequencer: Illumina HiSeq 2500. A second PCR of about 6 to 11 cycles was run with a J-beta primer mix and a sample-barcoded 5' primer. Each TCR beta cDNA molecule received a unique molecular identifier from a template-switch 5' adaptor carrying 12 random nucleotides. At least 3 million CDR3-containing paired-end reads were obtained from each sample. All of the RNA was converted into first-strand cDNA using the Mint cDNA synthesis kit, with a TRBC-specific oligonucleotide serving as the primer. Following uracil-DNA glycosylase treatment, all cDNA underwent a first 18-cycle PCR with the universal primers M1SS and BC2_uni_R. In the paper's pipeline: Each sample was normalized by randomly selecting 1 million high-quality reads, each carrying a distinct molecular identifier. Instead of being binned into consensus sequences, reads with shared molecular identifiers were discarded. MiTCR, run with a Q25 quality threshold and the strictest error-elimination algorithm, handled CDR3 identification, clonotype clustering and error correction. A nonparametric unseen species model with Euler transformation was used to estimate lower-bound total TCR beta diversity. TCRdb reran the public reads through fastp at Q25 and MiXCR, keeping productive beta chains. Here each entry gathers all rows of one CDR3 protein and keeps the most common genes and DNA. The V and J calls come from TCRdb's annotation, not from the publication. This sample gives 1.5 million to 1.9 million distinct CDR3 sequences in total; approximately 43% of them show up just once. 4% of the sample belongs to the ten largest clones.

Systemically healthy Caucasian individuals from Russia, some 40 in total and aged 6 to 90 years, were included as donors. Each donor gave approximately 10 milliliters of peripheral blood, collected into EDTA-treated Vacutainer tubes. Ficoll-Paque density-gradient centrifugation was used to isolate PBMCs, with at least 7 million per sample. Trizol reagent was used to extract total RNA from the PBMCs, yielding at least 5.5 micrograms per sample. The percentages of naive CD45RAhigh/CD27high T cells were determined by flow cytometry on a PBMC aliquot from every donor. Reading from cysteine to phenylalanine, the CDR3 counts 14 amino acids. The read is trimmed to its CDR3 DNA, 42 bases read in frame from base 1. Compared with germline, V lacks 5 bases and J lacks 11 bases; bases without a gene match: 14. What the authors observed across the whole study: Bulk unsorted PBMC profiling prevented conclusive comparison of naive and antigen-experienced compartments. As age increased, observed TCR beta diversity per million T cells dropped in a roughly linear way, and a significant reduction was already evident by age roughly 36. Compared with the aged group, the long-lived group had more naive CD4+ T cells, fewer expanded clones and increased TCR diversity, a pattern suggesting age selection. The percentage of naive T cells measured by flow cytometry correlated strongly with observed TCR beta diversity. Total diversity estimates from one million sequenced T cells were considered lower bounds and underestimates. The CMV infection status of donors was not known, potentially confounding age-related changes in expanded clonotypes.

The sequenced material came from blood. Here the chain combines TRBV12-3 or TRBV12-4 and TRBJ2-5, with 7 bases matching TRBD2. This TCR derives from a woman younger than 30 in good health. The CDR3 reads CASSLRLGGDEQYF. The DNA reads TGTGCCAGCAGTCTCAGACTTGGGGGGGATGAGCAGTACTTC.